Below, one TCR beta chain is given with its context. Its antigen remains unidentified. Base qualities are missing; no much larger clone stands one base away. This sample stems from a study of blood T cell repertoires in COVID-19 (dated by TCRdb to about 2020). Regarding the study in general: The collaborator samples originated in the United States, Italy and Spain and spanned the acute and convalescent phases of COVID-19. The material from the prospective study consisted of cDNA or gDNA derived from T cells, B-cell-depleted T cells, or PBMCs. Subjects who had been exposed to COVID-19, were actively infected with it, or had recovered from it provided the deeply sampled blood TCRbeta repertoires that made up the dataset. The repertoires were released in a freely available public database meant as a resource for research on the immune response to SARS-CoV-2. Samples were obtained from the ongoing ImmuneRACE study (first 160 participants) and from over a thousand subjects provided by 6 global collaborators. The sample metadata nearly always contained a de-identified subject ID, COVID-19 status, age in years and sex. Where HLA class I and class II types were available, the types were taken from metadata supplied by the sample provider, not from assay-based typing.

Measured from the cysteine to the phenylalanine, the CDR3 is 12 residues long. Of the read, only the CDR3 DNA is kept; its 36 bases are in frame from base 1. The junction carries 4 bases between V and J, which are trimmed by 4 bases and 0 bases respectively. As encoded in the germline V gene, CDR1 is LGHNA while CDR2 is YNFKEQ. Beyond this particular receptor, the publication reports: How much clinical and demographic metadata was included differed by source and by participant, and the metadata was provided uncurated.

Collaborating institutions collected whole blood in K2EDTA tubes following their own protocols. Collaborator samples were shipped for TCRbeta analysis as frozen whole blood, isolated PBMCs, or DNA extracted from either sample type. TCRbeta CDR3 regions were amplified from genomic DNA by means of the immunoSEQ Assay, a bias-controlled multiplex PCR. As for how the authors treated the data: Within the assay, amplification of reference gene primers was used to estimate how many nucleated cells each sample contained. To quantify the absolute abundance of each unique TCRbeta CDR3 rearrangement, sequence reads were collapsed and filtered. For each sample, productive Simpson clonality was calculated as the square root of Simpson's diversity index across productive rearrangements. This immuneACCESS table, as held by TCRdb, lists in-frame sequences with V and J called but not all clones. Of the missing ones, under half trace to an unresolved V gene in checked studies; the others have no known cause. Clonal size and the V and J genes are those of that table, whereas D and trimming came from the DNA. This sample gives approximately 180,000 clones in total; over 75% of them show up just once. The ten largest make up 9.5% to 12% of the sample.

Sequencing input: peripheral blood. The clonotype comes from a human donor with active or convalescent COVID-19. The donor label of this sample is uncertain. The chain is assembled from TRBV4-2 and TRBJ2-7; no D segment can be confidently identified. The bases read TGTGCCAGCAGCCCCGGCTCCTACGAGCAGTACTTC. It codes for CASSPGSYEQYF.